This TCR beta chain appears in the sequencing data of a study of shared clonotypes between healthy human individuals. Study-level background: The study enrolled a couple of women and three men aged 18 to 49. Findings of the study overall: Estimated richness values were generally larger in naive subsets than in memory subsets.

Germline V gene data show CDR1 as KGHSH and CDR2 as LQKENI. The length of the CDR3 is 14 residues. Unmatched junction bases numbered 8, after V lost 4 bases and J lost 10 bases. Clones were read by immunoSEQ multiplex PCR, and TCRdb kept only the in-frame ones, dropping some. Of over 850,000 clones listed, about 84% are singletons. This clone was recorded once. Its target is unknown. The chain links TRBV18 to TRBJ2-1; 9 bases map to TRBD1. This TCR was recovered from a man in his late teens or twenties in good health. Some clones in this sample may be carry-over from other donors' samples. Sequences were obtained from memory CD4+ T cells from PBMCs. Subset in this sample: CD45RA-negative fraction. The CDR3 region is CASSLQGTGIEQFF. CDR3 in DNA: TGTGCCAGCTCACTCCAAGGGACAGGGATCGAGCAGTTCTTC.